This T cell receptor (beta chain) was sequenced in a study of blood T cell repertoires in COVID-19. Turning to the study itself: The United States, Italy and Spain provided the acute and convalescent COVID-19 samples. Sample material is recorded as cDNA or gDNA derived from T cells, B-cell-depleted T cells, or PBMCs.

Trimming shortened V by 1 base and J by 0 bases, and 6 bases separated the two germline ends. CDR3 length: 14 amino acids. CDR1 is MGHDK and CDR2 is SYGVNS in the germline V gene. In the authors' workflow: From reference gene primer amplification, estimates of nucleated cell counts were derived. Sequencing used immunoSEQ multiplex PCR; TCRdb keeps in-frame clones, though not all of them. V, J and clone size are taken as reported in that table, and D and trimming were inferred from the DNA itself. The sample contains about 87,000 clones, about 79% of which appear only once. Sequenced material: peripheral blood. This chain joins TRBV25-1 and TRBJ1-2, with D perhaps matching TRBD1 (5 bases). This clonotype was sampled from a woman between 50 and 59 years old with acute or convalescent COVID-19. The CDR3 spells CASSESGANYGYTF. CDR3 sequence (DNA): TGTGCCAGCAGTGAATCGGGGGCTAACTATGGCTACACCTTC.